Listed below are T cell receptor beta chains from one sample, sequenced in a study of beta chain features in type 1 diabetes. The repertoire was sequenced with immunoSEQ multiplex PCR; TCRdb's copy has only in-frame clones and lacks some. The profile covers roughly 340,000 clones, with approximately 12% appearing a single time and 0.008% to 0.011% taken by the ten largest. The sequencing input was naive CD4+ T cells from blood. These receptors all come from a woman between 18 and 29 years old with type 1 diabetes. The conserved cysteine and the conserved F or W are not part of the CDR3 here. Clone size appears in some rows only: once, few, many, or a class for an expanded clone.

size	V	J	CDR3
NA	TRBV6-5	TRBJ2-1	ASTSRQGGYNEQF
NA	TRBV9	TRBJ2-1	ASSVGRGKDEQF
NA	TRBV25-1	TRBJ1-6	ASGGMGQHSPLH
NA	TRBV7-2	TRBJ2-7	ASSPLRESGQY
few	TRBV7-8	TRBJ2-1	ASRGLVSNEQF
NA	TRBV19	TRBJ1-2	ASTVRDSYSYT
few	TRBV28	TRBJ2-6	ASSFAGANVLT
few	TRBV21-1	TRBJ1-5	ASSKPQGTNQPQH
few	TRBV5-1	TRBJ2-7	ASSWMRTSGNAYEQY
few	TRBV4-3	TRBJ1-2	ASSQEAGTGNGYT
NA	TRBV5-4	TRBJ1-2	ASTAPTGGYGYT
few	TRBV18	TRBJ1-1	ASSPRESDTEAF
few	TRBV7-2	TRBJ2-7	ASSSYYLTGGGNYEQY
few	TRBV20-1	TRBJ1-2	SAGEGYT
NA	TRBV28	TRBJ2-7	ASSRDRVAYEQY
NA	TRBV30	TRBJ2-1	AWSPPSAGVNEQF
few	TRBV18	TRBJ2-1	ASSPGTSGHNEQF
few	TRBV4-2	TRBJ1-1	ASSETGGTEAF
NA	TRBV5-6	TRBJ2-5	ASRKGGLEQETQY
NA	TRBV9	TRBJ2-3	ASSVYSGITDTQY
NA	TRBV18	TRBJ1-2	ASSPSLGEGYT
few	TRBV6-6	TRBJ2-7	ASSLPRLTNYEQY
few	TRBV11-3	TRBJ1-1	ASSLGLNTEAF
NA	TRBV7-2	TRBJ2-5	ASSLSPSLQTQY
few	TRBV7-9	TRBJ1-2	ASSLIGGFVGYT
once	TRBV14	TRBJ1-6	ASSQGAVRSPLH
few	TRBV7-2	TRBJ2-1	ASSPGTSPYNEQF
once	TRBV6-6	TRBJ2-4	ASRRDSSIQY
few	TRBV15	TRBJ2-4	ATSSHRGLVAKNIQY
few	TRBV4-1	TRBJ2-2	ASSQGPGGGRGELF
NA	TRBV29-1	TRBJ2-2	SAELGQAQGSGELF
few	TRBV7-9	TRBJ2-1	ASSAQGAGEQF
few	TRBV30	TRBJ2-3	AWRGGVSTDTQY
NA	TRBV30	TRBJ2-3	AWSIPGGTDTQY
few	TRBV12-5	TRBJ2-5	ASGPQGRETQY
few	TRBV5-4	TRBJ2-1	ASSLGGQNNEQF
NA	TRBV7-9	TRBJ2-2	ASSGGGRGMELF
NA	TRBV30	TRBJ2-1	AWSYMREEQF
NA	TRBV7-2	TRBJ2-2	ASSLTALTGELF
few	TRBV6-6	TRBJ1-1	AGRRGGGTEAF
few	TRBV4-2	TRBJ1-3	ASSQDRTAGNTIY
NA	TRBV28	TRBJ1-5	ASSSPGRQPQH
NA	TRBV7-2	TRBJ2-3	ASRMQAGQQY
NA	TRBV30	TRBJ2-7	AWSPGTGREQY
few	TRBV19	TRBJ2-7	ASSVSLASSYEQY
few	TRBV27	TRBJ2-1	ASRPVGTGTDEQF
NA	TRBV5-1	TRBJ2-5	ASSLQGAFGETQY
NA	TRBV9	TRBJ2-3	ASSVGNSGPTDTQY
few	TRBV7-9	TRBJ1-2	ASREGGSDYGYT
NA	TRBV5-1	TRBJ1-1	ASSSLTGTEAF